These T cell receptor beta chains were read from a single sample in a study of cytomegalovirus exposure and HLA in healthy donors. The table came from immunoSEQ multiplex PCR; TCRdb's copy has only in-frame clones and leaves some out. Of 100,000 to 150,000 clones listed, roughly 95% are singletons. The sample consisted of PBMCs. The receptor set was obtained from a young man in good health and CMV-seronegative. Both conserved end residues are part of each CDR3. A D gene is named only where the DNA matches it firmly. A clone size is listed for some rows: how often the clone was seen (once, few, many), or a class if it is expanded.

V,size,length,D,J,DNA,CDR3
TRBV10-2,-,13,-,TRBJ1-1,TGCGCCAGCAGCGGACAACCCAACACTGAAGCTTTCTTT,CASSGQPNTEAFF
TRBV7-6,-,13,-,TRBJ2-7,TGTGCCAGCAGCTCGAACCAGGGGTACGAGCAGTACTTC,CASSSNQGYEQYF
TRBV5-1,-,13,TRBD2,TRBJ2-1,TGCGCCAGCGGGGGGGTCGTCGAAAGTGAGCAGTTCTTC,CASGGVVESEQFF
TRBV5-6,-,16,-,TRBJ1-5,TGTGCCAGCAGCTTGGAAGGCACAGTAGGAAATCAGCCCCAGCATTTT,CASSLEGTVGNQPQHF
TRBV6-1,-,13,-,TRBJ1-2,TGTGCCAGCAGCCCGGACAGTCTCTATGGCTACACCTTC,CASSPDSLYGYTF
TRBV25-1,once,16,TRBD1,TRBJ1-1,TGTGCCAGCAGTGAACCGGACAGGGGGCTCTTGACTGAAGCTTTCTTT,CASSEPDRGLLTEAFF
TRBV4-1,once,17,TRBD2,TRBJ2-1,TGCGCCAGCAGCCATCCTGGACTAGCGGACTCCTACAATGAGCAGTTCTTC,CASSHPGLADSYNEQFF
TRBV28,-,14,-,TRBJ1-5,TGTGCCAGCACCCCGGACTCCCCGAGTCAGCCCCAGCATTTT,CASTPDSPSQPQHF
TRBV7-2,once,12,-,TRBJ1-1,TGTGCCAGCAGCTCTATGGGGACAGAAGCTTTCTTT,CASSSMGTEAFF
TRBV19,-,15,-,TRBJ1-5,TGTGCCAGTAGTCCCCTCGGTTATAGCAATCAGCCCCAGCATTTT,CASSPLGYSNQPQHF
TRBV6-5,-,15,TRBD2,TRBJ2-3,TGTGCCAGCAGTTACTCAGCGGGAGGAACAGATACGCAGTATTTT,CASSYSAGGTDTQYF
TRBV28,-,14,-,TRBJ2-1,TGTGCCAGCAGTTTCGACAGGATTATGAATGAGCAGTTCTTC,CASSFDRIMNEQFF
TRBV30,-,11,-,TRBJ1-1,TGTGCCTGGAGTGTAACGGTGGAAGCTTTCTTT,CAWSVTVEAFF
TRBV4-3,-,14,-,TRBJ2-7,TGCGCCAGCAGCCAGGATGGACTGGCCTACGAGCAGTACTTC,CASSQDGLAYEQYF
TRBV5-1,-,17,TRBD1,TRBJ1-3,TGCGCCAGCAGCTTGGCCGGACAGGGGTTCTCTGGAAACACCATATATTTT,CASSLAGQGFSGNTIYF
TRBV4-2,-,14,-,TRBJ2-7,TGTGCCAGCAGCCTTGGGGGGAGCCTAGACGAGCAGTACTTC,CASSLGGSLDEQYF
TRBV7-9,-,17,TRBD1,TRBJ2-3,TGTGCCAGCAGCCCCAGAAGGGGACAGGGGAGGTCAGATACGCAGTATTTT,CASSPRRGQGRSDTQYF
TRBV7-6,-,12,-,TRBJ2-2,TGTGCCAGCAGCTTACTCACCGGGGAGCTGTTTTTT,CASSLLTGELFF
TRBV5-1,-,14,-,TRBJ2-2,TGCGCCAGCAGAGGACAGACAGGCGCCGGGGAGCTGTTTTTT,CASRGQTGAGELFF
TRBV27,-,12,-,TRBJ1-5,TGTGCCAGCAGTTTTCGGGGGCAGCCCCAGCATTTT,CASSFRGQPQHF
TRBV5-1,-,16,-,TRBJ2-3,TGCGCCAGCAGCTTGGAGAACAGGGCCCACACAGATACGCAGTATTTT,CASSLENRAHTDTQYF
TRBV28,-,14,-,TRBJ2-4,TGTGCCAGCACCTTGGACTCTCCCAAAAACATTCAGTACTTC,CASTLDSPKNIQYF
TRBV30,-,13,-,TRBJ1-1,TGTGCCTGGAGTTCGGGGGGAGGGACTGAAGCTTTCTTT,CAWSSGGGTEAFF
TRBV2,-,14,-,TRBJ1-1,TGTGCCAGCAGTGAGGGCAGGGGAGGGACTGAAGCTTTCTTT,CASSEGRGGTEAFF
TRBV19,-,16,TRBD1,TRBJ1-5,TGTGCCAGTAGTATCAGACAGGGTTTGAGCAATCAGCCCCAGCATTTT,CASSIRQGLSNQPQHF
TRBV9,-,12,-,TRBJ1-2,TGTGCCAGCAGCGTAGCCGAGCGTGGCTACACCTTC,CASSVAERGYTF
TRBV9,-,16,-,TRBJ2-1,TGTGCCAGCGCTGGTGGGGCGGCTAGCTCCTACAATGAGCAGTTCTTC,CASAGGAASSYNEQFF
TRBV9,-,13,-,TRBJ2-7,TGTGCCAGCAGCGTAGGGTACGGGAACGAGCAGTACTTC,CASSVGYGNEQYF
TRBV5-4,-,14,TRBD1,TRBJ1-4,TGTGCCAGCAGCACCGGGACAGTAAATGAAAAACTGTTTTTT,CASSTGTVNEKLFF
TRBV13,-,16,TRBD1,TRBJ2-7,TGTGCCAGCAGTCGTATGACCGGGACAGGGGCGTACGAGCAGTACTTC,CASSRMTGTGAYEQYF
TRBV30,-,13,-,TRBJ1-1,TGTGCCCAGTGGAGGGGCCCGAACACTGAAGCTTTCTTT,CAQWRGPNTEAFF
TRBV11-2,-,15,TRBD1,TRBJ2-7,TGTGCCAGCAGCTTAGAGGCGACAGGGTCCTACGAGCAGTACTTC,CASSLEATGSYEQYF
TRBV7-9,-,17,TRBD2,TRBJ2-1,TGTGCCAGCAGCTCCCCTTCGGGAGGGCCTTCCTACAATGAGCAGTTCTTC,CASSSPSGGPSYNEQFF
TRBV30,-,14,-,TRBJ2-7,TGTGCCTGGAGTGTAGGAGGCTACTCCTACGAGCAGTACTTC,CAWSVGGYSYEQYF
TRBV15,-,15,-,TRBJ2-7,TGTGCCACCAGCAGAGGTCCAGGTACCTCCTACGAGCAGTACTTC,CATSRGPGTSYEQYF
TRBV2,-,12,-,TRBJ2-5,TGTGCCAGCAGTAGAGGTCCGGAGACCCAGTACTTC,CASSRGPETQYF
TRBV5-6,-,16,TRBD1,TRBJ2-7,TGTGCCAGCAGCTGGCCTTCGGGACAGGGTACCTACGAGCAGTACTTC,CASSWPSGQGTYEQYF
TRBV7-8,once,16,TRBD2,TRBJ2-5,TGTGCCAGCAGCAACCCTAGCGGGAGGGCCGGAGAGACCCAGTACTTC,CASSNPSGRAGETQYF
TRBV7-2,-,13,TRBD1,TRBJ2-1,TGTGCCAGCAGCCCAGACAGGGGAACTGAGCAGTTCTTC,CASSPDRGTEQFF
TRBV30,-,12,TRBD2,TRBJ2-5,TGTGCCTGGAGTGCAGCGGGGGAGACCCAGTACTTC,CAWSAAGETQYF
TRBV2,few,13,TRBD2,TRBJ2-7,TGTGCCAGCGCCGGGACTAGATCCCACGAGCAGTACTTC,CASAGTRSHEQYF
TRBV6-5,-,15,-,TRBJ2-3,TGTGCCAGCAGCCGTCCGACAGTCACCACAGATACGCAGTATTTT,CASSRPTVTTDTQYF
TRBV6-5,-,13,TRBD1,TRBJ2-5,TGTGCCAGCAGTAGGACAGGGGTTGGGACCCAGTACTTC,CASSRTGVGTQYF
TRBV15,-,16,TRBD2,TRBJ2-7,TGTGCCACCAGCAGAGCGGGTAGCGGGAGGTTCTACGAGCAGTACTTC,CATSRAGSGRFYEQYF
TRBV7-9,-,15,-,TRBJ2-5,TGTGCCAGCAGCTTAGCGCCCGCCTATCAAGAGACCCAGTACTTC,CASSLAPAYQETQYF
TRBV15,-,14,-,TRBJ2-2,TGTGCCACCAGCAGAGATCCCAACCGGGGGGAGCTGTTTTTT,CATSRDPNRGELFF
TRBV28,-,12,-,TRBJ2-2,TGTGCCAGCAGTTTTCGTGTCGGGGAGCTGTTTTTT,CASSFRVGELFF
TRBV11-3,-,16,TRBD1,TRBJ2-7,TGTGCCAGCAGCTCCCCCTCCGGGACAGGGGCCTACGAGCAGTACTTC,CASSSPSGTGAYEQYF
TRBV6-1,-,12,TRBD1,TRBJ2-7,TGTGCCAGCAGTCGGACAGGGGGCGAGCAGTACTTC,CASSRTGGEQYF
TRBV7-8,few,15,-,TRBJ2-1,TGTGCCAGCAGCCAATCCGTCCGGACATGGAATGAGCAGTTCTTC,CASSQSVRTWNEQFF
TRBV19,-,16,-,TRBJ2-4,TGTGCCAGTAGTTATAGCGTGAAGTTAGCCAAAAACATTCAGTACTTC,CASSYSVKLAKNIQYF
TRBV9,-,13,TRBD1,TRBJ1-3,TGTGCCAGCAACGCCCAGGGGGCTAACACCATATATTTT,CASNAQGANTIYF
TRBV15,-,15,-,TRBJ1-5,TGTGCCACCAGCAGAGATCTCGGTAGCAATCAGCCCCAGCATTTT,CATSRDLGSNQPQHF
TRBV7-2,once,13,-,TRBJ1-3,TGTGCCTGTGGCCCGGGGTATGGAAACACCATATATTTT,CACGPGYGNTIYF
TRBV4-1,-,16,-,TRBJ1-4,TGCGCCAGCAGCCAACTTACAGGGTCTTATTCCGAAAAACTGTTTTTT,CASSQLTGSYSEKLFF